One sample yielded the 13 T cell receptor beta chains listed below, sequenced in a study of monozygotic twins with inflammatory bowel disease. TCRdb re-called the 5' RACE reads and catalogs CDR3 proteins one per entry, DNA excluded. The sample is made up of around 410,000 distinct CDR3 sequences, and the top ten hold 2% to 2.5% of it. Sequenced input: blood. The source is a human donor with ulcerative colitis or Crohn's disease, or a healthy co-twin of an affected twin (not recorded which).

The V and J genes are TRBV30 and TRBJ2-3; TCRdb calls TRBD2, which cannot be checked without DNA. The germline gives CDR1 GTSNPN, CDR2 SVGIG (reference sequence). The CDR3 spans 15 residues. CDR3 region: CAWSVGGARTDTQYF.

The chain uses TRBV5-1 and TRBJ2-7; TCRdb's D call, TRBD2, is unchecked because there is no DNA. The CDR3 is made up of 15 amino acids. CDR1 and CDR2 from the germline V gene are SGHRS and YFSETQ. The CDR3 loop is CASSSEPGPSYEQYF.

The chain uses TRBV15 and TRBJ1-5; TCRdb lists TRBD1, though no DNA is available to test this call. The CDR3 has 18 amino acids. Germline V lookup: CDR1 LNHNV, CDR2 YYDKDF (reference sequence). The CDR3 sequence is CATSRDAGQGFGNQPQHF.

The V and J genes are TRBV5-5 and TRBJ2-1; there is no DNA to check the TCRdb D call of TRBD1. The CDR3 runs to 15 residues. CDR1 and CDR2 (germline): SGHKS, YYEKEE (reference sequence). The chain's CDR3 is CASSFGQGHYNEQFF.

CDR3 region: CASSYWTGSTQYF. The gene calls are TRBV6-2 or TRBV6-3 and TRBJ2-3; TCRdb lists TRBD1, though no DNA is available to test this call. CDR1 is MNHEY, CDR2 SVGEGT, per germline. The CDR3 is made up of 13 amino acids.

This rearrangement joins TRBV20-1 to TRBJ2-3; TCRdb designates TRBD2, a call that cannot be tested without DNA. This CDR3 comprises 14 residues. Germline V gene data show CDR1 as DFQATT and CDR2 as SNEGSKA (reference sequence). The CDR3 spells CSSQLSGNTDTQYF.

The rearrangement uses TRBV4-1 and TRBJ1-1; TCRdb gives TRBD1 as the D gene, but with no DNA this cannot be confirmed. This CDR3 has 15 residues. The germline CDR1 and CDR2 sequences are MGHRA and YSYEKL. CDR3: CASSPNRVWDTEAFF.

The chain employs TRBV5-1 and TRBJ2-3; TCRdb lists TRBD2, though no DNA is available to test this call. The CDR3 is 15 amino acids. Germline V gives CDR1 SGHRS, CDR2 YFSETQ. CDR3 in amino acids: CASSLEPPGGDTQYF.

This chain joins TRBV11-2 and TRBJ2-3; as DNA is missing, the TRBD2 call by TCRdb cannot be tested. Germline lookup yields CDR1 SGHAT and CDR2 FQNNGV. The CDR3 extends over 18 amino acids. CDR3 amino acids: CASSRVPSGGARADTQYF.

The J gene is TRBJ2-5, the V gene TRBV20-1; the TCRdb D gene call, TRBD1, has no DNA to confirm it. Germline lookup yields CDR1 DFQATT and CDR2 SNEGSKA (reference sequence). The CDR3 runs to 12 residues. The CDR3 region is CSALKGAETQYF.

The chain is built from TRBV5-1 and TRBJ1-5; TCRdb reports TRBD1, a call that lacks DNA to check it against. CDR3 length: 15 amino acids. Germline CDR1 SGHRS, CDR2 YFSETQ. The CDR3 loop reads CASSSGQEGNQPQDF.

The chain uses TRBV7-6 and TRBJ1-5. Germline V gene data show CDR1 as SGHVS and CDR2 as FNYEAQ. CDR3 length equals 15 residues. The CDR3 sequence is CASSAQGGVNQPQHF.

The V and J genes are TRBV5-1 and TRBJ2-3; TCRdb returns TRBD2, unconfirmable since there is no DNA. This CDR3 has 16 amino acids. Germline V lookup: CDR1 SGHRS, CDR2 YFSETQ. This CDR3 reads CASSLELAPPADTQYF.